These 5 T cell receptor beta chains were all obtained from the same sample, sequenced in a study of cytotoxic CD8 clonotypes in ibrutinib-treated CLL. Generated by immunoSEQ multiplex PCR, the TCRdb table keeps only in-frame clones and is missing some. The sample yields tens of thousands of clones, over 55% seen once. The input for sequencing was PBMCs, taken after 24 months of ibrutinib treatment. The source of these receptors is a human donor with chronic lymphocytic leukemia.

The V gene is TRBV6-4, the J gene TRBJ1-5; possibly TRBD1 for D (6 bases). CDR1 MRHNA and CDR2 SNTAGT come from the germline V gene. This CDR3 is built from 13 residues. Trimming stripped 2 bases from V and 6 bases from J, with 8 bases between. The CDR3 bases are TGTGCCAGCAGTGACGTAGGGGGTCAGCCCCAGCATTTT. It yields the protein CASSDVGGQPQHF.

CDR3 region: CASSFAIGGYGYTF. For the CDR3, the DNA is TGTGCCAGCAGTTTTGCGATAGGGGGCTATGGCTACACCTTC. The gene calls are TRBV27 and TRBJ1-2; weak D call: TRBD1 (6 bases). From germline, CDR1 is MNHEY and CDR2 SMNVEV (reference sequence). V lost 3 bases to trimming and J lost 4 bases, with 12 bases between them. The CDR3 is 14 residues long.

This clone showed up just a few times. This chain joins TRBV6-1 and TRBJ1-2; no reliable D call. Germline V gene data show CDR1 as MNHNS and CDR2 as SASEGT. Trimming took off 4 bases at V and 6 bases at J, with 12 bases between the two ends. The CDR3 has 13 residues. CDR3 loop: CASSVRGEDGYTF. CDR3 coding DNA: TGTGCCAGCAGTGTACGGGGTGAAGATGGCTACACCTTC.

The rearrangement uses TRBV19 and TRBJ2-3, with D maybe TRBD2 (7 bases). V was trimmed by 7 bases and J by 11 bases, leaving 22 bases between them. From germline, CDR1 is LNHDA and CDR2 SQIVND (reference sequence). The CDR3 contains 14 residues. The CDR3 sequence is CASIERGGQTRQYF. Here the CDR3 DNA reads TGTGCCAGTATTGAGAGGGGGGGCCAAACGAGGCAGTATTTT.

This clone was seen only a few times. V is TRBV7-2 and J is TRBJ2-7; 9 bases are shared with TRBD1. CDR1 SGHTA and CDR2 FQGNSA come from the germline V gene. Unmatched junction bases numbered 0, after V lost 1 base and J lost 2 bases. The CDR3 has 14 residues. This CDR3 reads CASSLDRGPYEQYF. The CDR3 DNA sequence: TGTGCCAGCAGCTTAGACAGGGGGCCCTACGAGCAGTACTTC.